The rows below give T cell receptor beta chains drawn from one sample of a study of persistence of HIV-infected CD4 T cells. Their antigen targets remain unknown. TCRdb keeps only in-frame clones here, not all; method: immunoSEQ multiplex PCR. Altogether 45,000 to 55,000 clones are present, about 80% being singletons, with the ten largest covering less than 3%. The specimen was CD4+ T cells sorted from PBMCs after roughly 18-hour stimulation, collected from a patient who received antiretroviral therapy. These receptors originate from an adult man with HIV who was CMV-seropositive. The CDR3 runs from the conserved cysteine through the conserved F or W. D genes are given only for firm matches. Clone size appears in some rows only: once, few, many, or a class for an expanded clone.

TGTGCCACCGGGGGGGCCTACGAGCAGTACTTC,CATGGAYEQYF,TRBV10-3,.,TRBJ2-7,TRBD2
TGTGCCAGCAGCTTAAGGTACGAGCAGTACTTC,CASSLRYEQYF,TRBV7-9,.,TRBJ2-7,.
TGTGCCAGCAGTGAAGGGAGGGGTAACTCACCCCTCCACTTT,CASSEGRGNSPLHF,TRBV6-1,.,TRBJ1-6,.
TGTGCCTGCGGACAGGGCAATCAGCCCCAGCATTTT,CACGQGNQPQHF,TRBV30,.,TRBJ1-5,TRBD1
TGTGCCAGTAGTATGAAACATACCTACGAGCAGTACTTC,CASSMKHTYEQYF,TRBV19,.,TRBJ2-7,.
TGTGCCAGTAGTCCCCTGGGGGGGGCCGTCAATGAGCAGTTCTTC,CASSPLGGAVNEQFF,TRBV19,once,TRBJ2-1,.
TGTGCCAGTAGTATAGACCCGGGACTGACTTGGGTGAATGAGCAGTTCTTC,CASSIDPGLTWVNEQFF,TRBV19,.,TRBJ2-1,.
TGTGCCAGCAGCTTTAGGGGCCGGCGGCAGGGAAATAATGAAGCTTTCTTT,CASSFRGRRQGNNEAFF,TRBV7-2,.,TRBJ1-1,.
TGTGCCAGCAGCCTTACAGGGAACAATCAGCCCCAGCATTTT,CASSLTGNNQPQHF,TRBV2,.,TRBJ1-5,.
TGCGCCAGCAGCCAACGGGACGCAACCAGTGGTACGCAGTATTTT,CASSQRDATSGTQYF,TRBV4-3,.,TRBJ2-3,.
TGTGCCAGCAGCCAACAGACAGGGATCCAGCCCCAGCATTTT,CASSQQTGIQPQHF,TRBV5-8,few,TRBJ1-5,TRBD1
TGTGCCAGCTCACCCGCGGTCAGCTACGAGCAGTACTTC,CASSPAVSYEQYF,TRBV18,.,TRBJ2-7,.
TGTGCCAGCAGCTTAGGTGGACGCGGTGAAAAACTGTTTTTT,CASSLGGRGEKLFF,TRBV7-2,.,TRBJ1-4,.
TGTGCCAGCAGTCGTACAGGGACCGGGGCCAACGTCCTGACTTTC,CASSRTGTGANVLTF,TRBV3-1/TRBV3-2,.,TRBJ2-6,.
TGTGCCACGGGGGACACCTACAGCAATCAGCCCCAGCATTTT,CATGDTYSNQPQHF,TRBV25-1,.,TRBJ1-5,.
TGCGCCAGCAGCTTGGAGGCAGGGAACACCGGGGAGCTGTTTTTT,CASSLEAGNTGELFF,TRBV5-1,once,TRBJ2-2,.
TGTGCCATCAGTGAGTCGCGGGGGGAGGTAAATGAGCAGTTCTTC,CAISESRGEVNEQFF,TRBV10-3,.,TRBJ2-1,TRBD2
TGTGCCAGCAGCACACCCGTAACGTGGATGAACACTGAAGCTTTCTTT,CASSTPVTWMNTEAFF,TRBV9,.,TRBJ1-1,.
TGTGCCAGCAGTGCTAGCGGGAGGGCCAATACGCAGTATTTT,CASSASGRANTQYF,TRBV25-1,once,TRBJ2-3,TRBD2
TGTGCCAGCAGCCAAGTTTCGGACTACACCTTC,CASSQVSDYTF,TRBV3-1/TRBV3-2,.,TRBJ1-2,.
TGTGCCAGCAGCCTGGACAGGGCAGGGAAACTGTTTTTT,CASSLDRAGKLFF,TRBV5-8,few,TRBJ1-4,TRBD1
TGCGCCAGCAGTCAACGTCCCCGGACTAGCGGGAGGGCTGTACAAGAGACCCAGTACTTC,CASSQRPRTSGRAVQETQYF,TRBV23-1,.,TRBJ2-5,TRBD2
TGTGCCACCTACTCGGGACAGACCTCTGGAAACACCATATATTTT,CATYSGQTSGNTIYF,TRBV19,.,TRBJ1-3,TRBD1
TGTGCCAGCAGCTTATATAGCAGCTTGAATGAAAAACTGTTTTTT,CASSLYSSLNEKLFF,TRBV5-6,.,TRBJ1-4,.
TGTGCCAGCAGTCCACGGACGCCCGTGGGCAACGAGCAGTACTTC,CASSPRTPVGNEQYF,TRBV6-2/TRBV6-3,medium-sized,TRBJ2-7,.
TGTGCCAGCAGCACGACTAGCGGGTTCACAGATACGCAGTATTTT,CASSTTSGFTDTQYF,TRBV3-1/TRBV3-2,.,TRBJ2-3,TRBD2
TGTGCCAGCTCACCCTATCCCGGGACAGGGTACAATGAGCAGTTCTTC,CASSPYPGTGYNEQFF,TRBV18,.,TRBJ2-1,TRBD1
TGTGCCAGCAGGGGGGACAGTCCGAGCTCCTACGAGCAGTACTTC,CASRGDSPSSYEQYF,TRBV5-4,.,TRBJ2-7,TRBD1
TGTGCCAGCAGTGAAAGGGGCCGGGGTTTGAATCAGCCCCAGCATTTT,CASSERGRGLNQPQHF,TRBV6-1,few,TRBJ1-5,.
TGTGCCAGCAGACGCCCGGGGGCCTTCTATGGCTACACCTTC,CASRRPGAFYGYTF,TRBV6-5,.,TRBJ1-2,.
TGCGCCAGCAGCTTGCAGGGAGGAGGCGATGAAAAACTGTTTTTT,CASSLQGGGDEKLFF,TRBV5-1,.,TRBJ1-4,.
TGTGCCAGCAGCCGGGACTATGCTACAAATGAGCAGTTCTTC,CASSRDYATNEQFF,TRBV6-4,.,TRBJ2-1,TRBD2
TGTGCCAGCAGTGAAGCGGGGATTGTCCAGCCCCAGCATTTT,CASSEAGIVQPQHF,TRBV6-1,large,TRBJ1-5,.